This T cell receptor (beta chain) was recorded in a study of shared clonotypes between healthy human individuals. CDR1 MNHEY and CDR2 SVGAGI come from the germline V gene. The CDR3 is made up of 16 amino acids. The V gene end was trimmed by 4 bases and the J gene end by 3 bases; junction bases not matched to a gene: 5. When replicate PCRs were run on sorted subsets, they used about 220 ng DNA, about 30,000 T cell genomes. The table came from immunoSEQ multiplex PCR; TCRdb's copy has only in-frame clones and leaves some out. The table has approximately 1,500,000 clones, roughly 96% seen once. This clonotype originated in a man younger than 40 in good health. The genes are TRBV6-5 and TRBJ2-6, with 8 bases aligning to TRBD1. The sample comprised naive CD4+ T cells sorted from blood. The subset is: CD45RA+ positively selected. CDR3 DNA sequence: TGTGCCAGCAGTTCCCGGACAGGGATTGGGGCCAACGTCCTGACTTTC. Encoded protein: CASSSRTGIGANVLTF.